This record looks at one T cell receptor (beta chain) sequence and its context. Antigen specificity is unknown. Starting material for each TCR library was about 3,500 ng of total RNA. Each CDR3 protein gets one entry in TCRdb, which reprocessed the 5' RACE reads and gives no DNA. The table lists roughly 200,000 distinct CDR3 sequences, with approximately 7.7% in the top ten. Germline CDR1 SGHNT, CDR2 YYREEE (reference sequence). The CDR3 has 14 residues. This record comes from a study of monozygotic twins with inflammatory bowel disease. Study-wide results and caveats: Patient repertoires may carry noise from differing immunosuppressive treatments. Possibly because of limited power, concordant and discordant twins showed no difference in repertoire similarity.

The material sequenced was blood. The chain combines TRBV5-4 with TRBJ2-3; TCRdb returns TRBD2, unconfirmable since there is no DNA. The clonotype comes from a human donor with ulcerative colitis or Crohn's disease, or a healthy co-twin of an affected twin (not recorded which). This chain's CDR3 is CASSHSGTADTQYF.